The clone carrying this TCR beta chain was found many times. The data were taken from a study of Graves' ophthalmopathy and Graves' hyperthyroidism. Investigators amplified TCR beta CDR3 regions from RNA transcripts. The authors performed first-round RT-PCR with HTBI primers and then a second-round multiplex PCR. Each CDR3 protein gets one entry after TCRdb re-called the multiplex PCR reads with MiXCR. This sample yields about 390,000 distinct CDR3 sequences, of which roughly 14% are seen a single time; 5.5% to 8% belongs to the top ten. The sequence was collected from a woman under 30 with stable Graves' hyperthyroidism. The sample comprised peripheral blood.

The CDR3 sequence is CSVRDSAGETQYF. Here the CDR3 DNA reads TGCAGCGTTAGAGACTCAGCCGGTGAGACCCAGTACTTC. The chain couples TRBV29-1 to TRBJ2-5; no clear D gene. V was shortened by 5 bases and J by 5 bases, with 15 bases between the two germline ends. Per the germline V gene, CDR1 is SQVTM and CDR2 is ANQGSEA. The CDR3 length is 13 residues.